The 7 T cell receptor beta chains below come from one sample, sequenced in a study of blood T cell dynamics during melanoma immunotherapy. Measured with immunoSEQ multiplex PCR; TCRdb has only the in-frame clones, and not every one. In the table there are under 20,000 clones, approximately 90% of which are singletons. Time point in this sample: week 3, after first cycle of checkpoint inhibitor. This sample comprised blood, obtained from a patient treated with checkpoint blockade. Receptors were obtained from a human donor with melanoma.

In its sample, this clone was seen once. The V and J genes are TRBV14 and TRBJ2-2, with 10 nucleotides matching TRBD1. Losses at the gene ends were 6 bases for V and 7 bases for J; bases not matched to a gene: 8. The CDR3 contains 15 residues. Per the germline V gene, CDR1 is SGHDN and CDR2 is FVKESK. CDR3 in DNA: TGTGCCAGCAGGCGACAGGGGGCAATTGGCGGGGAGCTGTTTTTT. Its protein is CASRRQGAIGGELFF.

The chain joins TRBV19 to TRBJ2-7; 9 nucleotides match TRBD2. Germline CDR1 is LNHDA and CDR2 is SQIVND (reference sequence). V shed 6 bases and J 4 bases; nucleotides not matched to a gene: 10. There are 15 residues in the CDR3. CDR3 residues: CASRVRGRASYEQYF. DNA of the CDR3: TGTGCCAGTAGGGTCCGCGGGAGGGCCTCTTACGAGCAGTACTTC.

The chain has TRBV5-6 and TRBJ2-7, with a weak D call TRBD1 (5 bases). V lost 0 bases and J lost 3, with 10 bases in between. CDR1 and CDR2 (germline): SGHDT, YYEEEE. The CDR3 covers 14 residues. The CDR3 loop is CASSLVTDLYEQYF. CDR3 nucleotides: TGTGCCAGCAGCTTGGTGACAGACCTCTACGAGCAGTACTTC.

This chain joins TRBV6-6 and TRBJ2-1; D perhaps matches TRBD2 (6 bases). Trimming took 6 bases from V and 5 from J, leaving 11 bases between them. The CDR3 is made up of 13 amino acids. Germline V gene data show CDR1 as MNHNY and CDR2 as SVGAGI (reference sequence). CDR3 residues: CASSVAANNEQFF. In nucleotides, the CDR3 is TGTGCCAGCAGCGTAGCGGCTAACAATGAGCAGTTCTTC.

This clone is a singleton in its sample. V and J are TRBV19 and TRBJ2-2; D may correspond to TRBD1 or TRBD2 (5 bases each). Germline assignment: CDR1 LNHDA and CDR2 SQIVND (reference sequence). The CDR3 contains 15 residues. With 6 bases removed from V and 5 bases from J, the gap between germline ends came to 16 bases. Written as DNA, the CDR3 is TGTGCCAGTAGGGAAAGGGGACGAGGAACCGGGGAGCTGTTTTTT. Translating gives CASRERGRGTGELFF.

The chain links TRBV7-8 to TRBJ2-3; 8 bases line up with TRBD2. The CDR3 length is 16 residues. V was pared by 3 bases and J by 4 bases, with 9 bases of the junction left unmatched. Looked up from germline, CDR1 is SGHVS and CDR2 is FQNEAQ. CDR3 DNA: TGTGCCAGCAGCTTCACAGCGGGAGCCAGATCAGATACGCAGTATTTT. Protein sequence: CASSFTAGARSDTQYF.

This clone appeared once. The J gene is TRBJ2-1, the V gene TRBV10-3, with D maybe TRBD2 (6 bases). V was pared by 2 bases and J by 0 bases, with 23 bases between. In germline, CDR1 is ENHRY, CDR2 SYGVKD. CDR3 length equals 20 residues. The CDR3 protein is CAISETPPQRVSSSYNEQFF. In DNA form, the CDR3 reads TGTGCCATCAGTGAGACCCCCCCCCAGCGGGTCTCCTCCTCCTACAATGAGCAGTTCTTC.